The clone carrying this T cell receptor (beta chain) was observed a handful of times. No antigen is known for it. This sample stems from a study of cytomegalovirus exposure and HLA in healthy donors. Study results and caveats: Researchers reportedly found TCR beta sequences accurately predicted most subjects' HLA-A and HLA-B alleles. Overall, roughly 170 TCR beta chains were annotated as cytomegalovirus-associated.

The CDR3 covers 16 residues. CDR1 and CDR2 from the germline V gene are SEHNR and FQNEAQ (reference sequence). The V and J ends lost 5 bases and 1 base respectively, with 17 bases between them. PCR employed 60 Vbeta and 13 Jbeta primers. Original methodology: In a later analysis, the count reached 76 million or so unique TCR beta chains, with approximately 11 million shared. Produced via immunoSEQ multiplex PCR; TCRdb's table is partial and in-frame only. The DNA was the basis for D and trimming; V, J and clone size are from that table. The sample lists 100,000 to 150,000 clones; approximately 8.9% were seen once.

The receptor comes from a woman in her thirties or forties in good health and CMV-seropositive. The rearrangement joins TRBV7-9 to TRBJ1-1; D is unclear. Sequencing was done on a sample of PBMCs. This CDR3 is CASSLWAARGNTEAFF. The CDR3 coding sequence is TGTGCCAGCAGCCTCTGGGCGGCTCGGGGGAACACTGAAGCTTTCTTT.